The 11 T cell receptor beta chains below all came from one sample that was sequenced in a study of blood T cell repertoires in COVID-19. Sequencing used immunoSEQ multiplex PCR; TCRdb keeps in-frame clones, though not all of them. Among some 45,000 clones listed, 80% were seen once. Input material: peripheral blood. The receptors here all came from a man aged 70 or older with acute or convalescent COVID-19.

The chain uses TRBV7-9 and TRBJ2-7, with D perhaps TRBD2 (5 bases). The germline CDR1 and CDR2 sequences are SEHNR and FQNEAQ (reference sequence). The ends were cut back, 5 bases at V and 0 bases at J, with 8 bases in the middle. This CDR3 has 13 amino acids. The CDR3 bases are TGTGCCAGCAGCACCGGGAACTCCTACGAGCAGTACTTC. It encodes CASSTGNSYEQYF.

This chain joins TRBV11-1 and TRBJ2-1, with 9 bases matching TRBD2. This CDR3 has 13 residues. J was trimmed by 9 bases and V by 2 bases; bases with no gene match: 2. The V gene's germline CDR1 is SGHAT and CDR2 FQDESV (reference sequence). The CDR3 loop reads CASSLRTSAEQFF. For the CDR3, the DNA is TGTGCCAGCAGCTTACGGACTAGCGCTGAGCAGTTCTTC.

This clone has a handful of counts. Here the CDR3 reads CASSARRDTEAFF. CDR3 nucleotide sequence: TGTGCCAGCAGCGCCCGTCGCGACACTGAAGCTTTCTTT. V and J are TRBV9 and TRBJ1-1; D not resolved. The CDR3 runs to 13 residues. V lost 3 bases to trimming and J lost 3 bases, with 9 bases between them. Germline lookup yields CDR1 SGDLS and CDR2 YYNGEE.

The chain employs TRBV12-3 or TRBV12-4 and TRBJ1-5; TRBD1 is a possible D gene (5 bases). CDR3 size: 13 residues. V was shortened by 3 bases and J by 12 bases, with 15 bases between the two germline ends. CDR3 nucleotides: TGTGCCAGCAGTTTTGGTGGGGGACTGATCCAGCATTTT. Amino acid sequence: CASSFGGGLIQHF.

The chain couples TRBV11-2 to TRBJ2-1, with TRBD2 matching 12 bases. Germline CDR1 reads SGHAT; CDR2 reads FQNNGV. There are 17 residues in the CDR3. V lost 5 bases and J lost 4; bases outside the gene matches: 9. The CDR3 nucleotides read TGTGCCAGCAGCACCCGCGGACTAGCGGGAAGATACAATGAGCAGTTCTTC. It translates to CASSTRGLAGRYNEQFF.

The chain employs TRBV28 and TRBJ1-6; 8 nucleotides match TRBD1. Germline trimming cut 3 bases from V and 4 bases from J; bases unmatched to any gene: 2. Germline CDR1 is MDHEN and CDR2 is SYDVKM. The CDR3 contains 15 residues. The CDR3 spells CASSFGQGYNSPLHF. The CDR3 coding sequence is TGTGCCAGCAGTTTCGGACAGGGTTATAATTCACCCCTCCACTTT.

This clone was seen just once. The chain links TRBV9 to TRBJ2-1, with TRBD2 matching over 7 bases. The length of the CDR3 is 17 residues. Per the germline V gene, CDR1 is SGDLS and CDR2 is YYNGEE. V dropped 4 bases and J dropped 4; count of bases not matched to a gene: 14. The CDR3 DNA is TGTGCCAGCAGCCCCCAGTTATGGGCGGGGGATTACAATGAGCAGTTCTTC. It specifies CASSPQLWAGDYNEQFF.

The chain couples TRBV28 to TRBJ2-7, with D maybe TRBD2 (7 bases). Germline V lookup: CDR1 MDHEN, CDR2 SYDVKM. This CDR3 comprises 17 residues. V was shortened by 6 bases and J by 2 bases, with 23 bases between the two germline ends. CDR3 in amino acids: CASRGGLGRQAPYEQYF. The CDR3 coding sequence is TGTGCCAGCAGGGGAGGGTTGGGCAGACAGGCCCCCTACGAGCAGTACTTC.

The V call is TRBV27, the J call TRBJ2-5, with 9 nucleotides matching TRBD2. Germline values: CDR1 MNHEY, CDR2 SMNVEV (reference sequence). Trimming at V came to 2 bases and at J to 3 bases, leaving 1 base not matched to a gene. CDR3 length: 14 amino acids. The CDR3 here is CASSLAGGEETQYF. The CDR3 region has the DNA TGTGCCAGCAGTTTAGCGGGGGGGGAAGAGACCCAGTACTTC.

The chain uses TRBV15 and TRBJ1-2, with D possibly TRBD1 on 6 matching bases. Germline loops: CDR1 LNHNV, CDR2 YYDKDF (reference sequence). The CDR3 is 17 amino acids. V was pared by 0 bases and J by 5 bases, with 19 bases between. The CDR3, as DNA: TGTGCCACCAGCAGAGATGAGTGGGGAAAGGGGGAGTATGGCTACACCTTC. Amino acid sequence: CATSRDEWGKGEYGYTF. The variable domain in full, with the rest retrieved from reference TRBV15 and TRBJ1-2, is DAMVIQNPRYQVTQFGKPVTLSCSQTLNHNVMYWYQQKSSQAPKLLFHYYDKDFNNEADTPDNFQSRRPNTSFCFLDIRSPGLGDTAMYLCATSRDEWGKGEYGYTFGSGTRLTVV.

J is TRBJ1-3 and V is TRBV6-6; TRBD1 matches 7 bases. CDR3 length equals 16 residues. Germline lookup yields CDR1 MNHNY and CDR2 SVGAGI (reference sequence). With 5 bases clipped from V and 1 base from J, the junction kept 8 bases outside the gene matches. CDR3 bases: TGTGCCAGCAGTGGGCGAGGACAGGTTTCTGGAAACACCATATATTTT. This codes for CASSGRGQVSGNTIYF.